Following are 30 T cell receptor beta chains from one sample sequenced in a study of OX40 agonist ivuxolimab in advanced cancers. Receptor amplification or capture employed the immunoSEQ multiplex PCR assay. The table comes from immuneACCESS by way of TCRdb, which keeps in-frame sequences with V and J called. Part of the clones is missing from these tables; in studies checked, under half for an unresolved V gene and the rest for unknown reasons. This sample gives more than 50,000 clones in total; about nine tenths of them show up just once. The top ten hold 2% to 2.5% of the sample. The source was CD4+ or CD8+ T cells sorted from blood, collected in a trial of the OX40 agonist ivuxolimab. The source of these receptors is an adult with an advanced solid tumor such as melanoma, head and neck, liver or kidney cancer.

V is TRBV7-2 and J is TRBJ2-7; TRBD1 aligns across 8 bases. The CDR3 loop spans 15 amino acids. V trimming: 6 bases; J trimming: 3 bases; junction bases outside the gene matches: 10. The V gene's germline CDR1 is SGHTA and CDR2 FQGNSA. The CDR3 DNA reads as TGTGCCAGCAGGGAATCCGCAGGGGGCCTCTACGAGCAGTACTTC. Protein sequence: CASRESAGGLYEQYF.

This sequence joins TRBV30 and TRBJ1-5, with 8 bases aligning to TRBD1. After removal of 7 bases from V and 7 bases from J, the junction contained 9 bases not matched to a gene. Germline V gene data show CDR1 as GTSNPN and CDR2 as SVGIG (reference sequence). CDR3 length equals 13 residues. The CDR3 DNA reads TGTGCCTCCGACAGGGGAATGGGACAGCCCCAGCATTTT. Translation: CASDRGMGQPQHF.

Regarding this clone: The sample carries other DNA sequences with the same CDR3. The rearrangement uses TRBV20-1 and TRBJ2-1; either TRBD1 or TRBD2 may fit D (5 bases each). The CDR3 loop spans 11 amino acids. Per the germline V gene, CDR1 is DFQATT and CDR2 is SNEGSKA (reference sequence). The V and J ends lost 5 bases and 6 bases respectively, with 8 bases between them. In DNA, the CDR3 is TGCAGTGCTCCGGGACCCAATGAGCAGTTCTTC. As protein: CSAPGPNEQFF.

The gene calls are TRBV11-2 and TRBJ1-5; D is unresolved. The V gene lost 5 bases and the J gene lost 7 bases, with 12 bases spanning the gap. Germline values: CDR1 SGHAT, CDR2 FQNNGV. The CDR3 is made up of 13 amino acids. The CDR3 nucleotides read TGTGCCAGCAGCCTCGACCAGATCCAGCCCCAGCATTTT. Translation: CASSLDQIQPQHF.

This rearrangement joins TRBV18 to TRBJ2-2; D unresolved. Germline CDR1 KGHSH, CDR2 LQKENI. This CDR3 has 18 amino acids. The ends were cut back, 0 bases at V and 0 bases at J, with 14 bases in the middle. The CDR3, as DNA: TGTGCCAGCTCACCACCGGGTTTGTCTGATGCGAACACCGGGGAGCTGTTTTTT. Protein sequence: CASSPPGLSDANTGELFF.

The chain couples TRBV18 to TRBJ1-1; D remains unclear. V dropped 5 bases and J dropped 1 base, with 11 bases sitting between them. The CDR3 totals 14 residues. From germline, CDR1 is KGHSH and CDR2 LQKENI. The CDR3 sequence is CASSTTTKNTEAFF. CDR3 nucleotides: TGTGCCAGCTCAACAACGACCAAGAACACTGAAGCTTTCTTT. The complete variable domain, with remaining parts taken from reference TRBV18 and TRBJ1-1, reads NAGVMQNPRHLVRRRGQEARLRCSPMKGHSHVYWYRQLPEEGLKFMVYLQKENIIDESGMPKERFSAEFPKEGPSILRIQQVVRGDSAAYFCASSTTTKNTEAFFGQGTRLTVV.

This clone was seen once. The chain uses TRBV7-9 and TRBJ2-2; D is uncertain. CDR3 length: 14 residues. V gave up 3 bases and J gave up 4 bases, with 9 bases separating them. Germline V lookup: CDR1 SEHNR, CDR2 FQNEAQ (reference sequence). The CDR3 DNA sequence: TGTGCCAGCAGCTTCCCTACCCGCACCGGGGAGCTGTTTTTT. Translated, it gives CASSFPTRTGELFF.

The chain uses TRBV5-1 and TRBJ1-2, with D perhaps matching TRBD1 (6 bases). CDR1 is SGHRS, CDR2 YFSETQ, per germline. The CDR3 covers 15 residues. The V end lost 4 bases, the J end lost 2 bases, and 15 bases lay between the germline ends. The chain's CDR3 is CASSRGGSYNYGYTF. The DNA of the CDR3 is TGCGCCAGCAGCCGGGGGGGCAGTTACAACTATGGCTACACCTTC.

J is TRBJ1-1 and V is TRBV28; tentatively, D is TRBD1 (6 bases). The germline V gene encodes CDR1 MDHEN and CDR2 SYDVKM. CDR3 length equals 15 residues. The V gene lost 5 bases and the J gene lost 0 bases, with 13 bases spanning the gap. For the CDR3, the DNA is TGTGCCAGCAGTCTCCAAGGGGGGATGAACACTGAAGCTTTCTTT. This translates into CASSLQGGMNTEAFF.

The chain carries TRBV2 and TRBJ2-5; 7 positions agree with TRBD2. Germline CDR1 reads SNHLY; CDR2 reads FYNNEI. The ends lost 6 bases at V and 8 bases at J; junction bases unmatched: 15. CDR3 length: 15 amino acids. CDR3 in amino acids: CASSSHEGGLSTQYF. The CDR3 DNA follows: TGTGCCAGCAGCTCTCACGAGGGAGGGCTTTCAACCCAGTACTTC.

The CDR3 spells CASSYSGSNTIYF. Written as DNA, the CDR3 is TGCGCCAGCAGCTACTCAGGGTCGAACACCATATATTTT. The chain links TRBV5-1 to TRBJ1-3, with a tentative D call TRBD1 (5 bases). Trimming cost V 3 bases and J 7 bases, with 11 bases left between them. Germline values: CDR1 SGHRS, CDR2 YFSETQ. The CDR3 covers 13 residues.

The CDR3 spells CASSSGLSNYGYTF. DNA of the CDR3: TGTGCCAGCAGCTCTGGACTATCTAACTATGGCTACACCTTC. The chain uses TRBV11-2 and TRBJ1-2, with D uncertain. Trimming stripped 4 bases from V and 0 bases from J, with 9 bases between. This CDR3 is 14 amino acids long. Germline V gene lookup returns CDR1 SGHAT and CDR2 FQNNGV.

The rearrangement links TRBV7-9 to TRBJ1-2; the match to TRBD1 covers 8 bases. The V gene's germline CDR1 is SEHNR and CDR2 FQNEAQ (reference sequence). V was pared by 5 bases and J by 3 bases, with 11 bases of the junction left unmatched. This CDR3 region has 16 residues. This CDR3 reads CASSVGQGPVDYGYTF. The DNA of the CDR3 is TGTGCCAGCAGCGTAGGACAGGGCCCCGTGGACTATGGCTACACCTTC.

The V call is TRBV7-2, the J call TRBJ1-2; no reliable D call. This CDR3 is built from 13 residues. Trimming shortened V by 2 bases and J by 8 bases, and 12 bases separated the two germline ends. Germline loops: CDR1 SGHTA, CDR2 FQGNSA. The DNA for the CDR3 is TGTGCCAGCAGCTTAAGCGGTAGGAACGGCTACACCTTC. This encodes CASSLSGRNGYTF.

The chain uses TRBV6-5 and TRBJ1-6; no firm D call. The CDR3 sequence is 12 residues long. Deletions cut 6 bases from V and 6 bases from J, with 6 bases between. Germline values: CDR1 MNHEY, CDR2 SVGAGI. CDR3 bases: TGTGCCAGCAGGCTCTCTAATTCACCCCTCCACTTT. Translation: CASRLSNSPLHF.

This chain links TRBV19 with TRBJ2-1; 11 bases map to TRBD2. CDR1 and CDR2 from the germline V gene are LNHDA and SQIVND (reference sequence). With 8 bases clipped from V and 3 bases from J, the junction kept 9 bases outside the gene matches. The CDR3 covers 16 residues. The CDR3 is CASSLAGGIVYNEQFF. The CDR3 bases are TGTGCCAGTTCCCTAGCGGGGGGCATCGTCTACAATGAGCAGTTCTTC.

This clone was seen once. This chain joins TRBV2 and TRBJ2-5, with D uncertain. There are 11 residues in the CDR3. Trimming removed 7 bases at V and 3 bases at J, with 6 bases between. Per the germline V gene, CDR1 is SNHLY and CDR2 is FYNNEI. CDR3 amino acids: CASKSEETQYF. The CDR3 region has the DNA TGTGCCAGCAAGTCGGAAGAGACCCAGTACTTC.

The rearrangement joins TRBV7-9 to TRBJ1-4; D remains ambiguous. V lost 5 bases to trimming and J lost 7 bases, with 14 bases between them. The length of the CDR3 is 14 residues. CDR1 and CDR2 (germline): SEHNR, FQNEAQ (reference sequence). CDR3 DNA sequence: TGTGCCAGCAGCAGCCGAGGGAGTGTTGAAAAACTGTTTTTT. It codes for CASSSRGSVEKLFF.

This rearrangement joins TRBV2 to TRBJ2-7; unclear D gene. This CDR3 is built from 11 residues. V gave up 8 bases and J gave up 2 bases, with 7 bases separating them. CDR1 is SNHLY, CDR2 FYNNEI, per germline. As DNA, the CDR3 is TGTGCCAGCCAAGAGGCCTACGAGCAGTACTTC. It yields the protein CASQEAYEQYF.

This chain uses TRBV19 with TRBJ2-3; 9 bases fit TRBD2. From germline, CDR1 is LNHDA and CDR2 SQIVND (reference sequence). The CDR3 runs 14 residues. J lost 3 bases, V lost 3 bases, and 1 base had no gene match. The CDR3 region has the DNA TGTGCCAGTAGTATTAGCGGGGGAACAGATACGCAGTATTTT. It codes for CASSISGGTDTQYF.

The chain recombines TRBV18 with TRBJ2-4; 9 bases map to TRBD1. Per the germline V gene, CDR1 is KGHSH and CDR2 is LQKENI. The CDR3 extends over 17 amino acids. J gave up 8 bases and V 2 bases, and 13 bases lay outside the gene matches. DNA for the CDR3: TGTGCCAGCTCACCATCATCGGGACAGGGTTTCTCTTACATTCAGTACTTC. Its translation is CASSPSSGQGFSYIQYF.

This rearrangement joins TRBV6-6 to TRBJ2-2, with D unclear. In germline, CDR1 is MNHNY, CDR2 SVGAGI (reference sequence). V lost 8 bases and J lost 3, with 7 bases in between. The CDR3 is 12 amino acids. The CDR3 DNA sequence: TGTGCCAGCCGTCGCGACACCGGGGAGCTGTTTTTT. Protein: CASRRDTGELFF.

The rearrangement uses TRBV6-5 and TRBJ2-1; D call uncertain. The CDR3 has 15 residues. Trimming pared 7 bases from V and 0 bases from J, leaving 13 bases between. The germline CDR1 and CDR2 sequences are MNHEY and SVGAGI. The CDR3 loop is CASTPQASSYNEQFF. In nucleotides, the CDR3 is TGTGCCAGCACCCCCCAGGCAAGCTCCTACAATGAGCAGTTCTTC.

V usage is TRBV10-3 and J usage is TRBJ2-5, with D hard to call. The J call may be mistaken, given a closer DNA end match to TRBJ2-7. The CDR3 runs to 13 residues. Germline CDR1 reads ENHRY; CDR2 reads SYGVKD. Here the CDR3 reads CAISPTSPYEQYF. The CDR3 DNA reads TGTGCCATCAGCCCCACATCACCGTACGAGCAGTACTTC.

This chain uses TRBV5-2 with TRBJ1-2. TRBV5-2 is assigned pseudogene status. The CDR3 contains 16 residues. CDR3: CASSLMAATKDYGYTF. In nucleotides, the CDR3 is TGTGCCAGCAGCTTAATGGCGGCAACAAAGGACTATGGCTACACCTTC.

This rearrangement joins TRBV5-1 to TRBJ1-4; possibly TRBD1 for D (5 bases). V was trimmed by 3 bases and J by 12 bases, leaving 12 bases between them. Germline V lookup: CDR1 SGHRS, CDR2 YFSETQ. The CDR3 covers 12 residues. The CDR3 sequence: CASSWDRLELFF. The CDR3 DNA follows: TGCGCCAGCAGCTGGGACCGGTTGGAACTGTTTTTT.

This chain joins TRBV18 and TRBJ1-1; 8 bases align to TRBD1. In germline, CDR1 is KGHSH, CDR2 LQKENI. The CDR3 totals 11 residues. The trim removed 5 bases at V and 11 bases at J, leaving 4 bases unmatched. The CDR3 is CASSADRAAFF. The CDR3, as DNA: TGTGCCAGCTCAGCGGACAGGGCTGCTTTCTTT.

The CDR3 protein is CARSQADRPTDTQYF. Written as DNA, the CDR3 is TGTGCCAGAAGCCAAGCCGACAGACCAACAGATACGCAGTATTTT. The chain is built from TRBV5-3 and TRBJ2-3; TRBD1 is a possible D gene (5 bases). TRBV5-3 is known as an ORF, though its function is uncertain. The CDR3 length is 15 residues. Trimming removed 4 bases from V and 3 bases from J, with 15 bases in between.

The chain couples TRBV27 to TRBJ1-2; 12 bases match TRBD1. Per the germline V gene, CDR1 is MNHEY and CDR2 is SMNVEV (reference sequence). The CDR3 covers 16 residues. The junction had 10 bases not matched to a gene; V was cut back by 5 bases and J by 6 bases. CDR3 nucleotide sequence: TGTGCCAGCAGTACCGGGACAGGGGGCGGCGTTGATGGCTACACCTTC. Protein sequence: CASSTGTGGGVDGYTF.

The chain has TRBV9 and TRBJ2-7; 7 bases map to TRBD1. V was pared by 0 bases and J by 3 bases, with 9 bases of the junction left unmatched. This CDR3 is built from 16 residues. Germline V gives CDR1 SGDLS, CDR2 YYNGEE. The CDR3 loop is CASSVGGEQGIYEQYF. The CDR3 nucleotides are TGTGCCAGCAGCGTAGGAGGGGAACAGGGGATCTACGAGCAGTACTTC.